Here is one T cell receptor beta chain with its context. V gave up 1 base and J gave up 2 bases, with 9 bases separating them. Germline CDR1 is LNHDA and CDR2 is SQIVND (reference sequence). The CDR3 is 15 residues long. This sample stems from a study of blood T cell repertoires in COVID-19. Study details: Samples of COVID-19 (acute and convalescent) were obtained from the United States, Italy and Spain. Sources were T cells, B-cell-depleted T cells, or PBMCs; the material itself was cDNA or gDNA.

Clones were read by immunoSEQ multiplex PCR, and TCRdb kept only the in-frame ones, dropping some. The data contain about 40,000 clones, roughly 73% of them singletons. The chain recombines TRBV19 with TRBJ2-1, with a possible D match to TRBD1 (6 bases). This receptor was obtained from a woman in her seventies with acute or convalescent COVID-19. Sample: peripheral blood. CDR3 bases: TGTGCCAGTAGTATAGGCCAGGGGACCTACAATGAGCAGTTCTTC. Its protein product is CASSIGQGTYNEQFF.